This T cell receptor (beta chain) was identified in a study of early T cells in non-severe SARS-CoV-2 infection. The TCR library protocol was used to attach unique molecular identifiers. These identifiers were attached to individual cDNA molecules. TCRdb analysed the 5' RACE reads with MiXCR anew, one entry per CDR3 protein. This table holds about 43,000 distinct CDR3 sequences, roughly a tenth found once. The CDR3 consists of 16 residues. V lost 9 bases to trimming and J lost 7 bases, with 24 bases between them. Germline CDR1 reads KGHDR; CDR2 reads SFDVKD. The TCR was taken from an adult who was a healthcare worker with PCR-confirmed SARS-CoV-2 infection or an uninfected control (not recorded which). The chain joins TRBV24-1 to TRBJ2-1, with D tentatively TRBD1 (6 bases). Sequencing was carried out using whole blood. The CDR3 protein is CATPNLCRGFRNEQFF. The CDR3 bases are TGTGCCACCCCCAACTTATGCAGGGGATTTAGGAATGAGCAGTTCTTC.